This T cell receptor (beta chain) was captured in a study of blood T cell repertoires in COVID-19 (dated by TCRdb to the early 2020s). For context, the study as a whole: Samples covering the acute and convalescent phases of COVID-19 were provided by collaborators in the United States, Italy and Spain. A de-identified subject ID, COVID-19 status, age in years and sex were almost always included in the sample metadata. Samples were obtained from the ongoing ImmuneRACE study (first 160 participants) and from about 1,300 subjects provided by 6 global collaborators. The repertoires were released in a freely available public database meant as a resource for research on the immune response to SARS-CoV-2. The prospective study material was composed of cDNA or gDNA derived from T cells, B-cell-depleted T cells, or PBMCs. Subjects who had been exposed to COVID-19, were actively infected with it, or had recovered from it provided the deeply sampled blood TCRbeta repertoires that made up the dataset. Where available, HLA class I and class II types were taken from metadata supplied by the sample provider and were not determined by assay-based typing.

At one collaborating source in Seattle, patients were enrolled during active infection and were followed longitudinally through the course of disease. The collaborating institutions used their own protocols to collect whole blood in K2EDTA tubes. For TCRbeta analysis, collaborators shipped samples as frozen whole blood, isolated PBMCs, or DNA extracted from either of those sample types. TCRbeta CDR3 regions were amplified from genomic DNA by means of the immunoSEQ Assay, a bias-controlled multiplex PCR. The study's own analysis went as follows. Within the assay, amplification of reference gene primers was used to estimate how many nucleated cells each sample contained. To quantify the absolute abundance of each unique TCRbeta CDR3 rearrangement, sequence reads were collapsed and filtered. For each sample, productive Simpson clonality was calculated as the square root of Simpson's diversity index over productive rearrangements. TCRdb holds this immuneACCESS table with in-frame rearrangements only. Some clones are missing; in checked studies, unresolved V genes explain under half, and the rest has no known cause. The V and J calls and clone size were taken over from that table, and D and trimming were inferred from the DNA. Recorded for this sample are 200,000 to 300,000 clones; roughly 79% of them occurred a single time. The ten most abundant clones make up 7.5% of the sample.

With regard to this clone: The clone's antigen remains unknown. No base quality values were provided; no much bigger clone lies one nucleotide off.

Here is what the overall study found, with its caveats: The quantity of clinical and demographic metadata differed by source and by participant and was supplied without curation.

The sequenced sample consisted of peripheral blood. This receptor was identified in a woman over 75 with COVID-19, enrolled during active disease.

The nucleotide sequence is TGCGCCCCCTGTTTCACCCGTGGCCACGAGCAGTACTTC. The resulting protein is CAPCFTRGHEQYF. The chain uses TRBV10-1 and TRBJ2-7, with no D gene named confidently. V was cut back by 11 bases and J by 5 bases, leaving a gap of 19 bases between them. As encoded in the germline V gene (reference sequence), CDR1 is WNHNN while CDR2 is SYGVQD. Reading from cysteine to phenylalanine, the CDR3 counts 13 amino acids. Of the read, only the CDR3 DNA is kept; its 39 bases are in frame from base 1.